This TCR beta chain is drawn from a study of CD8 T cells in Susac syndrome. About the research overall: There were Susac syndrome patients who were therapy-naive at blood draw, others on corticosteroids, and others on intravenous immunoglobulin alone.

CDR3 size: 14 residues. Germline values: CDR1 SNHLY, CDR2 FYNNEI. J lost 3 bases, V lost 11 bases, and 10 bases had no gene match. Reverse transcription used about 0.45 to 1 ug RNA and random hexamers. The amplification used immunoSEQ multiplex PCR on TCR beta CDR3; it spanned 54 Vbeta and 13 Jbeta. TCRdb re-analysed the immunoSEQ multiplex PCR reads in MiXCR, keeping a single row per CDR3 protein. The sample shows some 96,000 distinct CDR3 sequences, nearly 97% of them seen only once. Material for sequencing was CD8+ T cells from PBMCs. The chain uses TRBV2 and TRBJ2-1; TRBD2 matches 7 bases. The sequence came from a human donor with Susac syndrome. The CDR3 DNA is TGTGCCTTCACGAGGACTAGGAACTACAATGAGCAGTTCTTC. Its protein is CAFTRTRNYNEQFF.